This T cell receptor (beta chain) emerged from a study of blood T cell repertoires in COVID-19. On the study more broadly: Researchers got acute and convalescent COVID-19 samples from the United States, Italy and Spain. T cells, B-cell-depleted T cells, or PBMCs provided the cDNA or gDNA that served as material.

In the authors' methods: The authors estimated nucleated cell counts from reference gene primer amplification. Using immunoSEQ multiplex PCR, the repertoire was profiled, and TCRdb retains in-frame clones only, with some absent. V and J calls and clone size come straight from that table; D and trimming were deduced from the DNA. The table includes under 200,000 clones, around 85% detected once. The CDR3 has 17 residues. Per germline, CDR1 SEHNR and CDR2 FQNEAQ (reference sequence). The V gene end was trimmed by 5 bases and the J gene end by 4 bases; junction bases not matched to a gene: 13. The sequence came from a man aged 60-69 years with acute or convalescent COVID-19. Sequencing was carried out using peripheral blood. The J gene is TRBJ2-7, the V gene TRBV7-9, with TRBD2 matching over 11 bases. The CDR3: CASSLFGTSGENYEQYF. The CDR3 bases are TGTGCCAGCAGCCTTTTTGGGACTAGCGGAGAAAATTACGAGCAGTACTTC.